This T cell receptor beta chain was captured by sequencing in a study of blood T cells in healthy people across ages. The second PCR ran about 6 to 12 cycles with a sample-barcoded 5' primer and J-beta primers. TCRdb processed the 5' RACE reads anew with MiXCR; each CDR3 protein has one entry. The table lists roughly 700,000 distinct CDR3 sequences, approximately 50% of them singletons, with approximately 32% in the top ten. The CDR3 consists of 14 residues. Germline CDR1 and CDR2: DFQATT and SNEGSKA (reference sequence). Researchers isolated at least 6 million PBMCs per sample. The clonotype was recovered from a woman aged 60-75 years in good health. The rearrangement uses TRBV20-1 and TRBJ2-5; 8 bases are a match to TRBD1. The J call is uncertain, as TRBJ2-7 better fits the DNA end. Sequences were obtained from blood. CDR3 nucleotides: TGCAGTGCTAGAGACTGGGGACAGGTCCACGAGCAGTACTTC. It yields the protein CSARDWGQVHEQYF.